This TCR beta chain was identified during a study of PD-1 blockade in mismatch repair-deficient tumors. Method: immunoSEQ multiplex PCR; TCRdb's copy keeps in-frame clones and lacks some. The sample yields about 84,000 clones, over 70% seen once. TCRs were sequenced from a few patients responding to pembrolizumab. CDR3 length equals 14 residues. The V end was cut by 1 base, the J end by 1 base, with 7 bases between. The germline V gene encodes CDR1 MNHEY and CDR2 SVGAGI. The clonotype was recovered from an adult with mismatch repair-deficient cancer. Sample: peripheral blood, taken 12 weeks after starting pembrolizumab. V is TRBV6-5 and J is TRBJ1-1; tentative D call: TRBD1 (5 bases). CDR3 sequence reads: CASSYLGENTEAFF. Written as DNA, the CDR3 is TGTGCCAGCAGTTACTTGGGGGAGAACACTGAAGCTTTCTTT.